Reported below is one T cell receptor (beta chain). Its matching antigen is unknown. Trimming removed 6 bases at V and 0 bases at J, with 9 bases between. This CDR3 comprises 15 residues. Germline V gives CDR1 LNHDA, CDR2 SQIVND (reference sequence). The data were obtained in a study of graft-versus-host responses after intestinal transplantation. Whole-study context: Among the recipients, all got anti-thymocyte globulin induction and then tacrolimus and steroids for about three years. Regarding the study as a whole: Among recipient marrow samples, GvH clones were found; some appeared first in ileum or blood. Researchers found peak circulating GvH clone levels linked to early post-transplant HvG declines.

This table comes from immunoSEQ multiplex PCR, and its TCRdb copy is limited to in-frame clones, with some not included. The sample lists tens of thousands of clones, 85% to 95% occurring once. Sample: PBMCs, taken about 790 days after a first intestinal transplant, on the day of a second. The source of this sequence is a human patient who received an intestinal transplant, so some T cells may come from the graft donor. The genes are TRBV19 and TRBJ2-6; D unresolved. CDR3 bases: TGTGCCAGTAGCATACTATCCTCTGGGGCCAACGTCCTGACTTTC. Its translation is CASSILSSGANVLTF.